This T cell receptor (beta chain) was recorded in a study of neurological immune-mediated disorders. The study, taken as a whole, reports: The most TCR clonal expansion was seen in HTLV-1-associated myelopathy, and the least was seen in multiple sclerosis, which fell below healthy controls.

The unsorted libraries originated from 2 million PBMCs that had been stored at -80 C. Trimming took off 3 bases at V and 5 bases at J, with 8 bases between the two ends. The germline gives CDR1 ENHRY, CDR2 SYGVKD. The CDR3 has 13 residues. The making of cDNA relied on 5'RACE with 10-nucleotide random UMIs. TCRdb fed the 5' RACE reads into MiXCR, producing one record per CDR3 protein. This sample has over 35,000 distinct CDR3 sequences, with around 4% found just once. There are many counts of this clonotype. What it binds is unknown. Sequenced: PBMCs. The chain employs TRBV10-3 and TRBJ1-5, with no clear D. The clonotype was recovered from a man aged 25-40 years with multiple sclerosis. CDR3: CAISEGLYQPQHF. The CDR3 coding sequence is TGTGCCATCAGTGAAGGACTCTATCAGCCCCAGCATTTT.